These 28 T cell receptor beta chains were all obtained from the same sample, sequenced in a study of T and B cells in COVID-19 patients. Blood genomic DNA input for TRB amplification was about 220-500 ng. TRB rearrangements were amplified by multiplex PCR with BIOMED2 TRB-A/B primers. TCRdb re-derived calls from the multiplex PCR reads in MiXCR, one entry per CDR3 protein. The sample holds fewer than 8,500 distinct CDR3 sequences, under 30% seen once. Specimen: blood. These receptors were taken from a human donor with active COVID-19.

In this sample, this clonotype is medium-sized. V and J are TRBV12-3 or TRBV12-4 and TRBJ2-5; 7 bases line up with TRBD1. This CDR3 has 14 amino acids. The V segment lost 3 bases and the J segment 1 base; nucleotides outside the gene matches: 2. The CDR3 DNA is TGTGCCAGCAGTTTCCGACAGGGCCAAGAGACCCAGTACTTC. As protein: CASSFRQGQETQYF.

The chain links TRBV5-1 to TRBJ1-3; 7 nucleotides agree with TRBD1. V dropped 4 bases and J dropped 0; count of bases not matched to a gene: 7. The CDR3 is 16 amino acids. CDR1 SGHRS and CDR2 YFSETQ come from the germline V gene. CDR3 coding DNA: TGCGCCAGCAGCAGCGGGACAGCTTACTCTGGAAACACCATATATTTT. Its protein is CASSSGTAYSGNTIYF. Full variable domain (outside the CDR3, taken from reference TRBV5-1 and TRBJ1-3): KAGVTQTPRYLIKTRGQQVTLSCSPISGHRSVSWYQQTPGQGLQFLFEYFSETQRNKGNFPGRFSGRQFSNSRSEMNVSTLELGDSALYLCASSSGTAYSGNTIYFGEGSWLTVV.

The chain joins TRBV11-3 to TRBJ1-6; a weak D match, TRBD1 (6 bases). The CDR3 totals 16 residues. The germline V gene encodes CDR1 SGHNT and CDR2 YENEEA. V lost 1 base and J lost 9, with 16 bases in between. The CDR3 region is CASSLVGMWDTSPLHF. The CDR3 nucleotides are TGTGCCAGCAGCTTAGTAGGGATGTGGGACACTTCACCCCTCCACTTT.

By sample fraction, this clonotype is medium-sized (0.01 to 0.1%). The V and J genes are TRBV27 and TRBJ2-3; D not certain. CDR1 is MNHEY and CDR2 is SMNVEV in the germline V gene (reference sequence). CDR3 length: 16 amino acids. Trimming removed 0 bases at V and 0 bases at J, with 10 bases between. CDR3 protein: CASSLSIGPSTDTQYF. CDR3 nucleotide sequence: TGTGCCAGCAGTTTATCGATAGGGCCTAGCACAGATACGCAGTATTTT.

V is TRBV4-3 and J is TRBJ1-4; TRBD1 is a possible D gene (6 bases). The CDR3 runs 12 residues. Trimming stripped 5 bases from V and 8 bases from J, with 9 bases between. Germline-derived CDR1 and CDR2 are LGHNA and YSLEER. Here the CDR3 reads CASSNTGEKLFF. CDR3 bases: TGCGCCAGCAGCAACACAGGGGAAAAACTGTTTTTT.

This clonotype came up a few times. V and J are TRBV7-9 and TRBJ2-1; 10 bases match TRBD2. In germline, CDR1 is SEHNR, CDR2 FQNEAQ (reference sequence). The CDR3 totals 17 residues. The trim removed 1 base at V and 7 bases at J, leaving 10 bases unmatched. The CDR3 loop is CASSLESSGRGVNEQFF. The CDR3 region has the DNA TGTGCCAGCAGCTTAGAGTCTAGCGGGAGAGGGGTGAATGAGCAGTTCTTC.

This clonotype was detected a few times. The J gene is TRBJ1-5, the V gene TRBV5-6; D call uncertain. Trimming left V 1 base short and J 6 bases short, with 8 bases between. CDR1 SGHDT and CDR2 YYEEEE come from the germline V gene. CDR3 length: 13 amino acids. DNA of the CDR3: TGTGCCAGCAGCTTGAGCTGGGCTCAGCCCCAGCATTTT. This gives the protein CASSLSWAQPQHF.

This clonotype is medium-sized within its sample. The rearrangement links TRBV5-6 to TRBJ2-3; no reliable D call. This CDR3 has 15 amino acids. The V gene lost 0 bases and the J gene lost 2 bases, with 10 bases spanning the gap. Germline CDR1 and CDR2: SGHDT and YYEEEE. CDR3: CASSLALTATDTQYF. CDR3 nucleotides: TGTGCCAGCAGCTTGGCGCTCACAGCCACAGATACGCAGTATTTT.

The chain recombines TRBV29-1 with TRBJ2-2; 8 nucleotides align to TRBD1. Trimming cost V 5 bases and J 4 bases; bases outside gene matches: 6. Germline V lookup: CDR1 SQVTM, CDR2 ANQGSEA. The CDR3 loop spans 14 amino acids. The CDR3 nucleotides are TGCAGCGTTCAACAGGGGGGAGGCACCGGGGAGCTGTTTTTT. It is translated as CSVQQGGGTGELFF.

This clonotype was seen only a few times. The J gene is TRBJ2-2, the V gene TRBV5-1, with 7 bases fitting TRBD2. V lost 1 base, J lost 7 bases, and 4 bases stayed unmatched. The CDR3 is 14 amino acids. Germline V CDR1 and CDR2: SGHRS, YFSETQ. The CDR3 reads CASSLLRENGELFF. DNA for the CDR3: TGCGCCAGCAGCTTGTTGCGGGAGAACGGGGAGCTGTTTTTT.

This chain uses TRBV18 with TRBJ2-1; D not resolved. This CDR3 is 17 amino acids long. Per the germline V gene, CDR1 is KGHSH and CDR2 is LQKENI. V lost 2 bases, J lost 0 bases, and 14 bases lay in between. Written as DNA, the CDR3 is TGTGCCAGCTCACCATCGTTGACAACGAGCTCCTACAATGAGCAGTTCTTC. Protein: CASSPSLTTSSYNEQFF.

In the case of this clonotype: It is likely a read error, because the conserved phenylalanine at the end of the CDR3 is missing. The limits of the CDR3 on the DNA are not certain, so only TCRdb's listed CDR3 is given. The chain combines TRBV27 with TRBJ2-1; the listed D gene, TRBD2, was not tested against the DNA. The CDR3 has 15 residues if both end residues are counted. Per the germline V gene, CDR1 is MNHEY and CDR2 is SMNVEV (reference sequence). The CDR3 loop reads CASRSTSGKVKEQGV.

This clonotype showed up just a few times. The CDR3 DNA follows: TGTGCCAGCAGCTTCGTAAGGGGACAGGGGTTTGGAGATACGCAGTATTTT. This translates into CASSFVRGQGFGDTQYF. The V gene is TRBV7-2, the J gene TRBJ2-3; 10 positions match TRBD1. Trimming at V came to 3 bases and at J to 5 bases, leaving 11 bases not matched to a gene. Germline CDR1 and CDR2: SGHTA and FQGNSA. The CDR3 runs 17 residues.

The V call is TRBV27, the J call TRBJ2-2; 9 positions match TRBD2. Germline CDR1 reads MNHEY; CDR2 reads SMNVEV (reference sequence). This CDR3 is 17 amino acids long. Trimming removed 5 bases from V and 6 bases from J; junction bases left unmatched: 13. In nucleotides, the CDR3 is TGTGCCAGCAGTATGGCGGGAGGGACGAAATTCGCCGGGGAGCTGTTTTTT. Its protein product is CASSMAGGTKFAGELFF.

The V gene is TRBV24-1, the J gene TRBJ2-2; maybe TRBD1 (6 bases). Germline V lookup: CDR1 KGHDR, CDR2 SFDVKD. Between the trimmed V and J ends, which lost 6 bases and 0 bases, there was a span of 13 bases. This CDR3 region has 16 residues. DNA of the CDR3: TGTGCCACCAGTCCCCAGGGGTCACCGAACACCGGGGAGCTGTTTTTT. As protein: CATSPQGSPNTGELFF.

This clonotype ranks as medium-sized. The chain recombines TRBV19 with TRBJ1-1; D not resolved. Trimming shortened V by 3 bases and J by 1 base, and 6 bases separated the two germline ends. Germline assignment: CDR1 LNHDA and CDR2 SQIVND (reference sequence). The CDR3 is 13 amino acids. The CDR3 region is CASSMSGNTEAFF. CDR3 sequence (DNA): TGTGCCAGTAGTATGTCGGGGAACACTGAAGCTTTCTTT.

This sequence joins TRBV11-2 and TRBJ2-1; TRBD2 agrees at 9 bases. The CDR3 contains 14 residues. Germline assignment: CDR1 SGHAT and CDR2 FQNNGV. With V trimmed by 6 bases and J by 4 bases, 4 bases remained unmatched. The CDR3 loop reads CASRLAGGYNEQFF. CDR3 bases: TGTGCCAGCAGACTAGCGGGCGGTTACAATGAGCAGTTCTTC.

This sequence joins TRBV6-1 and TRBJ2-7; 7 bases are shared with TRBD1. Germline CDR1 MNHNS, CDR2 SASEGT. The trim removed 2 bases at V and 1 base at J, leaving 8 bases unmatched. The CDR3 runs to 16 residues. DNA for the CDR3: TGTGCCAGCAGTGAACTTGACAGGGAATATTCCTACGAGCAGTACTTC. Protein product: CASSELDREYSYEQYF.

By proportion, this clonotype is medium-sized. CDR3 sequence: CASSFGDGGLAGVGEQYF. The CDR3 nucleotides read TGTGCCAGCAGCTTTGGGGACGGCGGACTAGCGGGAGTTGGCGAGCAGTACTTC. J is TRBJ2-7 and V is TRBV5-5, with 13 bases lining up with TRBD2. Germline V gene sequence: CDR1 SGHKS, CDR2 YYEKEE (reference sequence). CDR3 length: 18 amino acids. The ends lost 2 bases at V and 6 bases at J; junction bases unmatched: 14. Full variable domain (outside the CDR3, taken from reference TRBV5-5 and TRBJ2-7): DAGVTQSPTHLIKTRGQQVTLRCSPISGHKSVSWYQQVLGQGPQFIFQYYEKEERGRGNFPDRFSARQFPNYSSELNVNALLLGDSALYLCASSFGDGGLAGVGEQYFGPGTRLTVT.

The J gene is TRBJ2-3, the V gene TRBV7-3, with D perhaps matching TRBD1 (6 bases). Germline loops: CDR1 SGHTA, CDR2 FQGTGA. CDR3 length equals 15 residues. V was pared by 2 bases and J by 5 bases, with 14 bases between. The CDR3, as DNA: TGTGCCAGCAGCTTACGCTGGGGGCGCGGAGATACGCAGTATTTT. Translation gives CASSLRWGRGDTQYF.

The chain combines TRBV20-1 with TRBJ2-1; D tentatively reads TRBD1 or TRBD2 (6 bases each). This CDR3 is 19 amino acids long. The germline V gene encodes CDR1 DFQATT and CDR2 SNEGSKA (reference sequence). V was pared by 4 bases and J by 3 bases, with 28 bases between. The CDR3 sequence: CSAKDLSSRRDTIYNEQFF. As DNA, the CDR3 is TGCAGTGCTAAAGATCTCTCGTCCCGGCGGGACACCATCTACAATGAGCAGTTCTTC.

The CDR3 sequence: CSVWLPGQGATDTQYF. CDR3 sequence (DNA): TGCAGCGTGTGGCTACCGGGACAGGGGGCCACAGATACGCAGTATTTT. The rearrangement links TRBV29-1 to TRBJ2-3, with 12 bases matching TRBD1. With 6 bases clipped from V and 2 bases from J, the junction kept 9 bases outside the gene matches. This CDR3 contains 16 residues. Germline V CDR1 and CDR2: SQVTM, ANQGSEA.

Within the sample, this clonotype is medium-sized. The chain uses TRBV6-2 or TRBV6-3 and TRBJ2-1, with TRBD2 as a possible D gene (5 bases). Germline V gives CDR1 MNHEY, CDR2 SVGEGT. The CDR3 extends over 15 amino acids. V was pared by 0 bases and J by 6 bases, with 12 bases between. This CDR3 reads CASSYSGLGRNEQFF. CDR3 bases: TGTGCCAGCAGTTACTCCGGACTCGGGCGCAATGAGCAGTTCTTC.

This clonotype was counted a few times. CDR3 DNA: TGTGCCAGCAGTTTTTGGGGGCGGGCAACTAATGAAAAACTGTTTTTT. Residues: CASSFWGRATNEKLFF. V is TRBV12-3 or TRBV12-4 and J is TRBJ1-4; D is perhaps TRBD1 (6 bases). Trimming removed 3 bases at V and 0 bases at J, with 11 bases between. There are 16 residues in the CDR3.

This clonotype is labeled medium-sized (0.01 to 0.1%). CDR3 sequence reads: CASSLDGSWADEAFF. The DNA for the CDR3 is TGTGCCAGCAGCTTAGATGGATCCTGGGCGGACGAAGCTTTCTTT. The chain couples TRBV11-3 to TRBJ1-1; D unclear. The CDR3 runs 15 residues. V lost 0 bases, J lost 8 bases, and 16 bases lay in between. Germline assignment: CDR1 SGHNT and CDR2 YENEEA.

The chain employs TRBV30 and TRBJ1-1; D gene unclear. The germline gives CDR1 GTSNPN, CDR2 SVGIG (reference sequence). The CDR3 contains 13 residues. V lost 1 base, J lost 6 bases, and 12 bases lay in between. CDR3 sequence: CAWSANGWSEAFF. CDR3 nucleotide sequence: TGTGCCTGGAGTGCGAATGGGTGGTCTGAAGCTTTCTTT.

The chain combines TRBV6-5 with TRBJ1-1, with a weak D call TRBD1 (5 bases). Trimming cost V 3 bases and J 6 bases, with 14 bases left between them. This CDR3 contains 14 residues. In germline, CDR1 is MNHEY, CDR2 SVGAGI. CDR3 amino acids: CASSYRAGNPEAFF. CDR3 DNA: TGTGCCAGCAGTTATCGGGCAGGGAATCCTGAAGCTTTCTTT.

This chain connects TRBV12-3 or TRBV12-4 to TRBJ2-3; D uncertain. This CDR3 is built from 14 residues. Deletions cut 3 bases from V and 3 bases from J, with 10 bases between. The CDR3 loop reads CASSLGRITDTQYF. As DNA, the CDR3 is TGTGCCAGCAGTTTGGGCAGGATAACAGATACGCAGTATTTT.